The clone carrying this T cell receptor beta chain was counted many times. All of the donors were Caucasians in good health. TCRdb independently ran MiXCR on the 5' RACE reads; one entry per CDR3 protein. The sample lists some 210,000 distinct CDR3 sequences, more than 15% seen once, with 40% in the top ten. The data are from a study of identical twins. From germline, CDR1 is SQVTM and CDR2 ANQGSEA. Trimming removed 0 bases from V and 0 bases from J, with 8 bases in between. This CDR3 has 14 amino acids. The sample was also reused in another study, on T cells expressing NK-cell markers. In that study: The share of CD8+ T cells held by dominant NKG2C+ clonotypes was roughly 1.0-8% in several donors.

The chain employs TRBV29-1 and TRBJ1-2; possible D gene TRBD1, 6 bases. Sequenced: CD8+ T cells sorted from blood. This TCR derives from a woman aged 18-29 years in good health. DNA for the CDR3: TGCAGCGTTGAAGATCGGGACACTAACTATGGCTACACCTTC. Translating it yields CSVEDRDTNYGYTF.